The clone carrying this T cell receptor (beta chain) has more than one count but fewer than ten. No antigen is known for it. The J segment lost 1 base and the V segment lost 1 base, leaving 5 bases of the junction unmatched. The CDR3 runs to 16 residues. Per germline, CDR1 SGHNT and CDR2 YENEEA. The data were obtained in a study of OX40 agonist ivuxolimab in advanced cancers. The wider study: Prior anti-PD-1, anti-PD-L1 or anti-CTLA-4 therapy was allowed; roughly 40% had some.

Findings and caveats of the study: Expanded clones tended on average to be more numerous among CD8+ T cells than CD4+.

The repertoire was sequenced with immunoSEQ multiplex PCR; TCRdb's copy has only in-frame clones and lacks some. The repertoire includes roughly 70,000 clones, roughly 80% of them detected once, and 2% to 3% sits in the top ten. The input for sequencing was CD4+ or CD8+ T cells sorted from blood, taken in a trial of the OX40 agonist ivuxolimab. The rearrangement joins TRBV11-3 to TRBJ2-5, with 8 bases identical to TRBD2. This clonotype was sampled from an adult with an advanced solid tumor such as melanoma, head and neck, liver or kidney cancer. The DNA for the CDR3 is TGTGCCAGCAGCTTAGGTGCGGGGGGCCTCCAAGAGACCCAGTACTTC. Amino acids: CASSLGAGGLQETQYF.